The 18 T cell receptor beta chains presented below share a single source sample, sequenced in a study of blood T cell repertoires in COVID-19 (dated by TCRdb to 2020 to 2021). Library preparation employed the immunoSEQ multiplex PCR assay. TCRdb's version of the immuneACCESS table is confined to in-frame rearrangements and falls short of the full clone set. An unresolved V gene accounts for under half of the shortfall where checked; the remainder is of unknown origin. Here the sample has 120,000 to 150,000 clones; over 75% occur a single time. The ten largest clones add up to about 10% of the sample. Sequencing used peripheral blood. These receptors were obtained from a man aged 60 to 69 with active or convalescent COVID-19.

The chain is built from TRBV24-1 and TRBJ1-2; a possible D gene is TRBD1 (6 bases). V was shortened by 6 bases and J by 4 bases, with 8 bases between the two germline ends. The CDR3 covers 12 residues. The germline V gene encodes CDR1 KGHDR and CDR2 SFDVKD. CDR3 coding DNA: TGTGCCACCAGTCCGGACAGCTATGGCTACACCTTC. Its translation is CATSPDSYGYTF.

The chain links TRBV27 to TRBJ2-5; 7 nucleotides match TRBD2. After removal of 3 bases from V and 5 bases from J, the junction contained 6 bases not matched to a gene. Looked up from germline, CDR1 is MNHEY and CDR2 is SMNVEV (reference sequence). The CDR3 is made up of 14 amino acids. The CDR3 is CASSLAGVRETQYF. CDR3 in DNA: TGTGCCAGCAGTTTGGCGGGAGTCAGGGAGACCCAGTACTTC.

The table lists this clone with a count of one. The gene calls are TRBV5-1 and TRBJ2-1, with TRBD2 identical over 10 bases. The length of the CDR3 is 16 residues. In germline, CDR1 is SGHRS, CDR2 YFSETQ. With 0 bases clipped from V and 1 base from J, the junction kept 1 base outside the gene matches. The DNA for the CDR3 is TGCGCCAGCAGCTTGGAACTAGCGGGATCCTACAATGAGCAGTTCTTC. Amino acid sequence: CASSLELAGSYNEQFF.

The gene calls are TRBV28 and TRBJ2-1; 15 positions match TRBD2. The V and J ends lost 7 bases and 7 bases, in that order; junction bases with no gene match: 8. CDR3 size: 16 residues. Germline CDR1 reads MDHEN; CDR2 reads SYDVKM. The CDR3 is CASTLPGTSGRNEQFF. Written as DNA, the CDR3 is TGTGCCAGCACCCTACCTGGGACTAGCGGGAGGAATGAGCAGTTCTTC.

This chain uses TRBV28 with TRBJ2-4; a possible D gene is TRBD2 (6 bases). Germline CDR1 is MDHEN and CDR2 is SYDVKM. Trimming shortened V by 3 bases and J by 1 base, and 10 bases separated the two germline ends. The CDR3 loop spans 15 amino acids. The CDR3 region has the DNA TGTGCCAGCAGTTTGCGGGGATCGGCCAAAAACATTCAGTACTTC. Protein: CASSLRGSAKNIQYF.

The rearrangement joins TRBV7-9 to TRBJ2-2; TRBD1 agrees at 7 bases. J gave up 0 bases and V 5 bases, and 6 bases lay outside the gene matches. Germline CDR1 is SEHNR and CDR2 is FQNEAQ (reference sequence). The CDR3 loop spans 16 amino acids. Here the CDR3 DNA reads TGTGCCAGCAGCCTCCCGCAGGGGGCGAACACCGGGGAGCTGTTTTTT. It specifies CASSLPQGANTGELFF.

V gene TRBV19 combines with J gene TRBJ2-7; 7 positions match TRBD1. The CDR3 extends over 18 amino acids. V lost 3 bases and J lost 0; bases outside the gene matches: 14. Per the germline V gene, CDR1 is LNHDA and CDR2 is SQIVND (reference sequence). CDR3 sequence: CASSISGQRFTSSYEQYF. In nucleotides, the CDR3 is TGTGCCAGTAGTATCTCGGGACAGCGATTCACGAGCTCCTACGAGCAGTACTTC.

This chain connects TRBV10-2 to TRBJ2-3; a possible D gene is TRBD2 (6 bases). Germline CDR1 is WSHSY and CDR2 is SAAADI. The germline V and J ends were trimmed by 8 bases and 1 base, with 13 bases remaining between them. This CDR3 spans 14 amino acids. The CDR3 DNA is TGCGCCAGCCGGGCCGGGAGCGGCACAGATACGCAGTATTTT. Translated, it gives CASRAGSGTDTQYF.

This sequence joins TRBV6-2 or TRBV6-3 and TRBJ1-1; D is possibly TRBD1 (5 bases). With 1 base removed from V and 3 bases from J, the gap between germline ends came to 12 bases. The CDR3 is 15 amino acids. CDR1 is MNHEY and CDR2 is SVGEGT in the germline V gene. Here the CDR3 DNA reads TGTGCCAGCAGTTACTTGCCCACAGGAGACACTGAAGCTTTCTTT. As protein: CASSYLPTGDTEAFF.

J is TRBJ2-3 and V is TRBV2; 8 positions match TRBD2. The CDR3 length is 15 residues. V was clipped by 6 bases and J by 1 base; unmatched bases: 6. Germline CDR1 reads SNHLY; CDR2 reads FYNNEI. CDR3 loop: CASSPPREGTDTQYF. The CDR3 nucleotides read TGTGCCAGCAGCCCCCCGCGGGAGGGCACAGATACGCAGTATTTT.

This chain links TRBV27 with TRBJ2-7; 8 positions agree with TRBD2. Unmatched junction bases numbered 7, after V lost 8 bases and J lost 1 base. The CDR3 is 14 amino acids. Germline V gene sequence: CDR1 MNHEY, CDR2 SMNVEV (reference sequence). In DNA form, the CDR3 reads TGTGCCAGCTGGGAAGCGGGAGCTTCCTACGAGCAGTACTTC. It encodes CASWEAGASYEQYF.

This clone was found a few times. DNA of the CDR3: TGTGCCAGTAGTACCCCCGGGGGGGAGGCCTACAATGAGCAGTTCTTC. Its translation is CASSTPGGEAYNEQFF. The V call is TRBV19, the J call TRBJ2-1; 8 bases are shared with TRBD2. This CDR3 region has 16 residues. V was pared by 4 bases and J by 2 bases, with 7 bases of the junction left unmatched. Germline-derived CDR1 and CDR2 are LNHDA and SQIVND (reference sequence).

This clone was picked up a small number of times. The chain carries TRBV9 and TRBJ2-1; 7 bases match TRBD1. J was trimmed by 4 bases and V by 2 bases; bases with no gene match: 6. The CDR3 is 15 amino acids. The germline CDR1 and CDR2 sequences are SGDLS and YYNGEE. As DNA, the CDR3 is TGTGCCAGCAGCGTCAGGGGGTTAGAATACAATGAGCAGTTCTTC. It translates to CASSVRGLEYNEQFF.

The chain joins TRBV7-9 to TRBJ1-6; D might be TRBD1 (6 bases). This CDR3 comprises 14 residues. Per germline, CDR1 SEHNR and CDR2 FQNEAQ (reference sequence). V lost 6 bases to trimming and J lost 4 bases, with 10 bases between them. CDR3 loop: CASSPQGYNSPLHF. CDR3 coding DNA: TGTGCCAGCAGTCCACAGGGTTATAATTCACCCCTCCACTTT.

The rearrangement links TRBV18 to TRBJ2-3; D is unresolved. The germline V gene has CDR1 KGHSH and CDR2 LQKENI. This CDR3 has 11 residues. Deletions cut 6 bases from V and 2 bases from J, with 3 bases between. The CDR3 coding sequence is TGTGCCAGCTCTTACACAGATACGCAGTATTTT. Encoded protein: CASSYTDTQYF.

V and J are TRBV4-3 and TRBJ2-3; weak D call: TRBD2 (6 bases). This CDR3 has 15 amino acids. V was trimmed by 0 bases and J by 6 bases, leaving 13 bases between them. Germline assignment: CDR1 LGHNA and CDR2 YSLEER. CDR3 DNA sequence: TGCGCCAGCAGCCAAGATGCGGGGAGCGGGGATACGCAGTATTTT. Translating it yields CASSQDAGSGDTQYF.

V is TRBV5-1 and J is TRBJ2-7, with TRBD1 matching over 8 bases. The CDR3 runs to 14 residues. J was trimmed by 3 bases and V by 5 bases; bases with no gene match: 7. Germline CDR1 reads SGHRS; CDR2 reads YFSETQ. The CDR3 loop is CASRPEDRVYEQYF. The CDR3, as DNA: TGCGCCAGCAGGCCTGAGGACAGGGTCTACGAGCAGTACTTC.

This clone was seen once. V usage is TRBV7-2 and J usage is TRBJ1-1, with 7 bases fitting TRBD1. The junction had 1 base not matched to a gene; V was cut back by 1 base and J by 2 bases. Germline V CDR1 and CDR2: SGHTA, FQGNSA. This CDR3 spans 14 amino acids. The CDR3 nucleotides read TGTGCCAGCAGCTTAGGACAGGGAAACACTGAAGCTTTCTTT. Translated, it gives CASSLGQGNTEAFF.